The sequence of this TCR beta chain was determined in a study of blood T cell repertoires in COVID-19. Across the study: Acute-phase and convalescent COVID-19 samples originated in the United States, Italy and Spain. T cells, B-cell-depleted T cells, or PBMCs supplied cDNA or gDNA.

Patients at the Seattle site were enrolled during active infection and followed longitudinally. As handled by the study authors: Quantification of nucleated cells was approximated via reference gene primer amplification. The repertoire was sequenced with immunoSEQ multiplex PCR; TCRdb's copy has only in-frame clones and lacks some. V, J and clone size are those of that table, while D and trimming were read from the DNA. The repertoire holds roughly 120,000 clones, with approximately 85% as singletons. This clonotype was obtained from a woman of 80 years or more with COVID-19, enrolled during active disease. The sample consisted of peripheral blood.

The CDR3 nucleotides are TGTGCCAGCAGCCTGGACATAACGAACACCGGGGAGCTGTTTTTT. Its protein product is CASSLDITNTGELFF. This chain links TRBV11-1 with TRBJ2-2; tentative D call: TRBD1 (5 bases). Germline V lookup: CDR1 SGHAT, CDR2 FQDESV (reference sequence). V lost 5 bases, J lost 0 bases, and 10 bases lay in between. CDR3 length equals 15 residues. Full variable domain (remainder filled in from reference TRBV11-1 and TRBJ2-2): EAEVAQSPRYKITEKSQAVAFWCDPISGHATLYWYRQILGQGPELLVQFQDESVVDDSQLPKDRFSAERLKGVDSTLKIQPAELGDSAMYLCASSLDITNTGELFFGEGSRLTVL.